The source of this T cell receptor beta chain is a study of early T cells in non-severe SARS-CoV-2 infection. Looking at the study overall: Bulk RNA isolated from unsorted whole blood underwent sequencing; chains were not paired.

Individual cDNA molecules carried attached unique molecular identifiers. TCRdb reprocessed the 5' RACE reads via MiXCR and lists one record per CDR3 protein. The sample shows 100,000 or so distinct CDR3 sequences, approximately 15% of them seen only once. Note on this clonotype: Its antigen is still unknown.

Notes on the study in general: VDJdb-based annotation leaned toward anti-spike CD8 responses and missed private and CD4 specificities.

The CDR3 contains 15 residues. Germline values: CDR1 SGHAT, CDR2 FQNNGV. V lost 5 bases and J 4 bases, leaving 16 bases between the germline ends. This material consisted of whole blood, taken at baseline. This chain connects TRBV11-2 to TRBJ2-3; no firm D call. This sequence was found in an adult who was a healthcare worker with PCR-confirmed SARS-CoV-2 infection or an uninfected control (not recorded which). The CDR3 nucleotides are TGTGCCAGCAGCGCACTGTCGGGTTTGGCAGATACGCAGTATTTT. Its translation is CASSALSGLADTQYF. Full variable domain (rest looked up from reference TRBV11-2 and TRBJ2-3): EAGVAQSPRYKIIEKRQSVAFWCNPISGHATLYWYQQILGQGPKLLIQFQNNGVVDDSQLPKDRFSAERLKGVDSTLKIQPAKLEDSAVYLCASSALSGLADTQYFGPGTRLTVL.